The 26 T cell receptor beta chains reported below all come from one sample, sequenced in a study of blood T cell repertoires in COVID-19. Clones were sequenced by immunoSEQ multiplex PCR, and TCRdb holds only the in-frame ones, with some missing. The repertoire holds 55,000 to 70,000 clones, with about nine tenths as singletons. Material for sequencing was peripheral blood. The receptors stem from a woman in her sixties or seventies with COVID-19, enrolled during active disease.

The chain links TRBV5-6 to TRBJ2-5; the D gene is possibly TRBD2 (5 bases). Trimming shortened V by 4 bases and J by 4 bases, and 14 bases separated the two germline ends. CDR3 length: 14 amino acids. The V gene's germline CDR1 is SGHDT and CDR2 YYEEEE. CDR3 in amino acids: CASSQRGPAETQYF. CDR3 bases: TGTGCCAGCAGCCAAAGAGGGCCAGCAGAGACCCAGTACTTC.

The genes are TRBV19 and TRBJ2-1, with 7 nucleotides matching TRBD2. CDR3 length: 14 amino acids. From germline, CDR1 is LNHDA and CDR2 SQIVND (reference sequence). V gave up 3 bases and J gave up 5 bases; unmatched junction bases: 4. The chain's CDR3 is CASSIGGGNNEQFF. DNA of the CDR3: TGTGCCAGTAGTATTGGGGGGGGGAACAATGAGCAGTTCTTC.

The J gene is TRBJ2-3, the V gene TRBV27; possibly TRBD1 for D (6 bases). With 5 bases removed from V and 4 bases from J, the gap between germline ends came to 22 bases. This CDR3 has 17 residues. From germline, CDR1 is MNHEY and CDR2 SMNVEV (reference sequence). This CDR3 reads CASSIDRFSLVADTQYF. The CDR3 DNA sequence: TGTGCCAGCAGTATCGACAGGTTTAGCCTTGTCGCAGATACGCAGTATTTT.

On this clone itself: Relative to the germline gene, one junction end is altered; a read error may explain this. This chain connects TRBV12-3 or TRBV12-4 to TRBJ1-1; 9 positions match TRBD1. The CDR3 extends over 13 amino acids. The CDR3: CASSPLGFADRGF. CDR3 sequence (DNA): TGTGCCAGCAGCCCTCTCGGTTTCGCGGACAGGGGTTTT.

This rearrangement joins TRBV25-1 to TRBJ2-7; no clear D. The CDR3 covers 14 residues. Germline assignment: CDR1 MGHDK and CDR2 SYGVNS. Trimming cost V 2 bases and J 0 bases, with 8 bases left between them. This CDR3 is CASSEMAVSYEQYF. The CDR3 bases are TGTGCCAGCAGTGAAATGGCTGTCTCCTACGAGCAGTACTTC.

The J gene is TRBJ2-3, the V gene TRBV6-5, with TRBD2 as a possible D gene (6 bases). Looked up from germline, CDR1 is MNHEY and CDR2 is SVGAGI. Trimming left V 6 bases short and J 1 base short, with 11 bases between. This CDR3 region has 14 residues. CDR3 sequence: CASRWGTGTDTQYF. For the CDR3, the DNA is TGTGCCAGCAGGTGGGGGACTGGCACAGATACGCAGTATTTT.

This clone was picked up one time. The rearrangement uses TRBV7-2 and TRBJ2-7, with D possibly TRBD2 on 6 matching bases. CDR3 length: 14 amino acids. Germline V gene sequence: CDR1 SGHTA, CDR2 FQGNSA. Trimming pared 5 bases from V and 4 bases from J, leaving 15 bases between. The DNA of the CDR3 is TGTGCCAGCAGCGCAGGAGGGACCCAATACGAGCAGTACTTC. Encoded protein: CASSAGGTQYEQYF.

The chain has TRBV7-2 and TRBJ2-2; 8 bases agree with TRBD2. The CDR3 runs to 16 residues. The trim removed 5 bases at V and 4 bases at J, leaving 9 bases unmatched. Germline CDR1 SGHTA, CDR2 FQGNSA. The CDR3 region has the DNA TGTGCCAGCAGCCGCCGGGGGGGTAGAGGCACCGGGGAGCTGTTTTTT. Amino acid sequence: CASSRRGGRGTGELFF.

The chain uses TRBV5-1 and TRBJ1-6; tentatively, D is TRBD1 (5 bases). Trimming removed 0 bases at V and 14 bases at J, with 24 bases between. The CDR3 runs to 17 residues. The germline V gene has CDR1 SGHRS and CDR2 YFSETQ. Written as DNA, the CDR3 is TGCGCCAGCAGCTTGGGACAGCCTATATCCCTTCCGGGGGCCCTCCACTTT. Amino acids: CASSLGQPISLPGALHF.

The chain recombines TRBV14 with TRBJ1-6; D remains unclear. V shed 4 bases and J shed 9 bases, with 16 bases lying between them. The germline V gene encodes CDR1 SGHDN and CDR2 FVKESK. The CDR3 runs to 15 residues. For the CDR3, the DNA is TGTGCCAGCAGCCCCCGGGAAGGGTGGAGTTCACCCCTCCACTTT. This codes for CASSPREGWSSPLHF. The full variable domain, completed using reference TRBV14 and TRBJ1-6, is EAGVTQFPSHSVIEKGQTVTLRCDPISGHDNLYWYRRVMGKEIKFLLHFVKESKQDESGMPNNRFLAERTGGTYSTLKVQPAELEDSGVYFCASSPREGWSSPLHFGNGTRLTVT.

This chain's CDR3 is CASSGGETGPLHYEKLFF. DNA of the CDR3: TGTGCCAGCAGTGGGGGTGAGACAGGGCCGCTACATTATGAAAAACTGTTTTTT. V is TRBV27 and J is TRBJ1-4, with 7 bases that match TRBD1. The CDR3 extends over 18 amino acids. CDR1 and CDR2 from the germline V gene are MNHEY and SMNVEV (reference sequence). V lost 5 bases to trimming and J lost 6 bases; unmatched junction nucleotides: 18.

The chain combines TRBV3-1 (or the pseudogene TRBV3-2) with TRBJ1-4, with D perhaps matching TRBD1 (6 bases). From germline, CDR1 is LGHDT and CDR2 YNNKEL (reference sequence). V lost 0 bases and J 3 bases, leaving 11 bases between the germline ends. There are 16 residues in the CDR3. The CDR3 region is CASSQEGAGANEKLFF. The CDR3 region has the DNA TGTGCCAGCAGCCAAGAGGGGGCAGGGGCTAATGAAAAACTGTTTTTT.

This rearrangement joins TRBV14 to TRBJ2-7; a weak D match, TRBD1 (5 bases). There are 12 residues in the CDR3. Per germline, CDR1 SGHDN and CDR2 FVKESK. Trimming left V 4 bases short and J 3 bases short, with 7 bases between. CDR3 sequence reads: CASSPQGYEQYF. The CDR3 nucleotides read TGTGCCAGCAGCCCCCAGGGCTACGAGCAGTACTTC.

V gene TRBV5-6 combines with J gene TRBJ1-1, with 8 bases matching TRBD1. With 2 bases clipped from V and 5 bases from J, the junction kept 5 bases outside the gene matches. Germline V gene sequence: CDR1 SGHDT, CDR2 YYEEEE. This CDR3 spans 14 amino acids. CDR3 sequence reads: CASSFGTGGTEAFF. DNA of the CDR3: TGTGCCAGCAGCTTCGGGACAGGAGGGACTGAAGCTTTCTTT.

The chain employs TRBV23-1 and TRBJ1-2; D gene uncertain. TRBV23-1 is an ORF, with its function uncertain. V was shortened by 1 base and J by 6 bases, with 15 bases between the two germline ends. The CDR3 runs 15 residues. CDR3 amino acids: CASSQFRIGVDGYTF. The CDR3 DNA reads as TGCGCCAGCAGTCAATTTCGGATCGGGGTCGATGGCTACACCTTC.

The rearrangement joins TRBV7-9 to TRBJ2-2; D gene ambiguous. The CDR3 spans 12 residues. Germline V gives CDR1 SEHNR, CDR2 FQNEAQ (reference sequence). V dropped 6 bases and J dropped 7 bases, with 9 bases sitting between them. For the CDR3, the DNA is TGTGCCAGCAGTACTCTCCTCGGGGAGCTGTTTTTT. Translating it yields CASSTLLGELFF. Based on the CDR3 plus reference TRBV7-9 and TRBJ2-2, the full variable domain is DTGVSQNPRHKITKRGQNVTFRCDPISEHNRLYWYRQTLGQGPEFLTYFQNEAQLEKSRLLSDRFSAERPKGSFSTLEIQRTEQGDSAMYLCASSTLLGELFFGEGSRLTVL.

The CDR3 region is CASSYSWDRDYRGYGYTF. CDR3 nucleotides: TGTGCCAGCAGTTACTCTTGGGACAGGGACTACCGCGGTTATGGCTACACCTTC. The chain uses TRBV6-2 or TRBV6-3 and TRBJ1-2; 9 positions match TRBD1. The CDR3 has 18 amino acids. V shed 0 bases, J shed 5 bases, and the junction held 13 bases outside the gene matches. Germline V gives CDR1 MNHEY, CDR2 SVGEGT.

This chain joins TRBV7-2 and TRBJ2-1; TRBD2 matches at 12 bases. Germline V gene lookup returns CDR1 SGHTA and CDR2 FQGNSA. The length of the CDR3 is 14 residues. The J segment lost 6 bases and the V segment lost 6 bases, leaving 3 bases of the junction unmatched. CDR3 sequence: CASSVTSGGNEQFF. The CDR3 DNA reads as TGTGCCAGCAGTGTGACTAGCGGGGGCAATGAGCAGTTCTTC.

The CDR3 region has the DNA TGTGCCATCAGTGATCAGGCAGACCTCACAGATACGCAGTATTTT. It translates to CAISDQADLTDTQYF. The J gene is TRBJ2-3, the V gene TRBV10-3; D is unresolved. Germline CDR1 and CDR2: ENHRY and SYGVKD. This CDR3 comprises 15 residues. Deletions cut 3 bases from V and 2 bases from J, with 12 bases between.

V is TRBV20-1 and J is TRBJ1-6; D ambiguous. Trimming took 3 bases from V and 0 from J, leaving 9 bases between them. This CDR3 comprises 15 residues. Germline-derived CDR1 and CDR2 are DFQATT and SNEGSKA (reference sequence). Here the CDR3 DNA reads TGCAGTGCTAGTATGGGGAGCTCCTATAATTCACCCCTCCACTTT. This translates into CSASMGSSYNSPLHF.

The rearrangement joins TRBV5-1 to TRBJ1-1; 9 nucleotides match TRBD1. The CDR3 consists of 15 residues. CDR1 SGHRS and CDR2 YFSETQ come from the germline V gene. V lost 6 bases and J lost 1; bases outside the gene matches: 7. DNA for the CDR3: TGCGCCAGCAAAACAGGGGGCGGCGAGAACACTGAAGCTTTCTTT. Amino acids: CASKTGGGENTEAFF.

This chain's CDR3 is CASSQRRSTEAFF. In nucleotides, the CDR3 is TGTGCCAGCAGCCAACGACGGAGCACTGAAGCTTTCTTT. The chain joins TRBV13 to TRBJ1-1, with D uncertain. With 5 bases removed from V and 4 bases from J, the gap between germline ends came to 11 bases. The length of the CDR3 is 13 residues. Per the germline V gene, CDR1 is PRHDT and CDR2 is FYEKMQ (reference sequence).

V is TRBV10-3 and J is TRBJ2-7; 7 bases agree with TRBD2. Germline V gene lookup returns CDR1 ENHRY and CDR2 SYGVKD. With V trimmed by 10 bases and J by 0 bases, 6 bases remained unmatched. The CDR3 contains 13 residues. The CDR3 DNA follows: TGTGCCACCGAGCGGGATGACTCCTACGAGCAGTACTTC. Translated, it gives CATERDDSYEQYF.

This chain uses TRBV6-2 or TRBV6-3 with TRBJ2-2, with D tentatively TRBD1 (6 bases). The CDR3 has 15 residues. Trimming took off 5 bases at V and 0 bases at J, with 10 bases between the two ends. Germline V gene lookup returns CDR1 MNHEY and CDR2 SVGEGT. The CDR3 coding sequence is TGTGCCAGCAGTGAGTGGACAGCGAACACCGGGGAGCTGTTTTTT. Translated, it gives CASSEWTANTGELFF.

V is TRBV25-1 and J is TRBJ2-3; the match to TRBD1 covers 7 bases. Germline loops: CDR1 MGHDK, CDR2 SYGVNS. CDR3 length equals 15 residues. Trimming removed 3 bases from V and 6 bases from J; junction bases left unmatched: 9. DNA of the CDR3: TGTGCCAGCAGTGAGACAGGGCGGCCGGGGGATACGCAGTATTTT. Translated, it gives CASSETGRPGDTQYF.

This clone has a handful of counts. CDR3 DNA: TGCGCCAGCAGCCAAGCTAGCGGGGAGTTATACGAGCAGTACTTC. Residues: CASSQASGELYEQYF. The gene calls are TRBV4-1 and TRBJ2-7; 9 bases line up with TRBD2. The CDR3 extends over 15 amino acids. Trimming cost V 1 base and J 4 bases; bases outside gene matches: 5. The germline V gene encodes CDR1 MGHRA and CDR2 YSYEKL.